This TCR beta chain derives from a study of beta chain features in type 1 diabetes. Looking at the study overall: Healthy donors, compared against patients, showed similar age, gender and cell yields.

Germline CDR1 reads MNHEY; CDR2 reads SVGAGI. Trimming shortened V by 6 bases and J by 0 bases, and 8 bases separated the two germline ends. The CDR3 totals 14 residues. Overall study results and limits: All four CD4+ subsets of Type 1 diabetes patients contained TCRB CDR3s that were moderately but significantly shorter.

This clone turned up a few times. What it binds is not known. Expressed TCRB transcripts were sequenced because the entire RNA isolate underwent reverse transcription. This table comes from immunoSEQ multiplex PCR, and its TCRdb copy is limited to in-frame clones, with some not included. The sample records about 370,000 clones, about 10% being singletons. The V gene is TRBV6-5, the J gene TRBJ1-4, with D unresolved. The sequenced material came from central memory CD4+ T cells from blood. This TCR was sampled from a man younger than 40 with type 1 diabetes. CDR3 residues: CASSSTATNEKLFF. The DNA of the CDR3 is TGTGCCAGCAGCTCAACCGCAACTAATGAAAAACTGTTTTTT.